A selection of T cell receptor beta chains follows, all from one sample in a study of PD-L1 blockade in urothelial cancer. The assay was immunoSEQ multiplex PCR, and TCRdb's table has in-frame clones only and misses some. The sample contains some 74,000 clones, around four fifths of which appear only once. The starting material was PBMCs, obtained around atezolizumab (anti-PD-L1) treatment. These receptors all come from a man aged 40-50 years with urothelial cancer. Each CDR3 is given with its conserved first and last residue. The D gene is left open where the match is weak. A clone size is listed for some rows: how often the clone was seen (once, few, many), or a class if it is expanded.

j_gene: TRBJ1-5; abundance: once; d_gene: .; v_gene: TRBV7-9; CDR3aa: CASSETRENQPQHF; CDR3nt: TGTGCCAGCAGCGAGACAAGAGAGAATCAGCCCCAGCATTTT
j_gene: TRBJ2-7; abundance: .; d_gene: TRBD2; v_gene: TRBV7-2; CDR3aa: CASRGTGGSEQYF; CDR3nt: TGTGCCAGCAGAGGAACGGGAGGTTCCGAGCAGTACTTC
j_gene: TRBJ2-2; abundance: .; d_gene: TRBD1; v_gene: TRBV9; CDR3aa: CAGSDRADTGELFF; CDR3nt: TGTGCCGGAAGCGACAGGGCAGACACCGGGGAGCTGTTTTTT
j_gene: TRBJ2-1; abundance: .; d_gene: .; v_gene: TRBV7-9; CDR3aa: CASGPAGIPYNEQFF; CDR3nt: TGTGCCAGCGGTCCCGCCGGGATCCCTTACAATGAGCAGTTCTTC
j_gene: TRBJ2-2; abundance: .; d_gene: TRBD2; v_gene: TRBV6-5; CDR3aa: CASSSLAGGGTGELFF; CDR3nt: TGTGCCAGCAGTTCACTAGCGGGAGGCGGCACCGGGGAGCTGTTTTTT
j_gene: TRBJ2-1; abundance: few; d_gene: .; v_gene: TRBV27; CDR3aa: CASSLSGFYNEQFF; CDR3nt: TGTGCCAGCAGTCTAAGCGGGTTCTACAATGAGCAGTTCTTC
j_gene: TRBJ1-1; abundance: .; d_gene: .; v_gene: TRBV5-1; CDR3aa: CASSLTANTEAFF; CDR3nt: TGCGCCAGCAGCTTGACAGCAAACACTGAAGCTTTCTTT
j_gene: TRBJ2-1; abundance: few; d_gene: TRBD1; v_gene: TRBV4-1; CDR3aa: CASSQKQGPPFSSYNEQFF; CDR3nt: TGCGCCAGCAGCCAAAAACAGGGGCCCCCCTTTAGCTCCTACAATGAGCAGTTCTTC
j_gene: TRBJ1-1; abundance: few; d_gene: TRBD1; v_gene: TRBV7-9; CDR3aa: CASSFGDRGGGEAFF; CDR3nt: TGTGCCAGCAGCTTCGGGGACAGGGGAGGAGGTGAAGCTTTCTTT
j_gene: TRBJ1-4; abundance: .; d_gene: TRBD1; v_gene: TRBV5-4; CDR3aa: CASGQGAGGKLFF; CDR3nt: TGTGCCAGCGGGCAGGGGGCGGGCGGAAAACTGTTTTTT
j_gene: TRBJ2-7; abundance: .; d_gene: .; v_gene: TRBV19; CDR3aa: CASSIERGPYEQYF; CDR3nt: TGTGCCAGTAGTATAGAACGGGGTCCCTACGAGCAGTACTTC
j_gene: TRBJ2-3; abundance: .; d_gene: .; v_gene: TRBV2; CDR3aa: CASSDWAFGDTQYF; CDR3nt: TGTGCCAGCAGTGACTGGGCCTTTGGAGATACGCAGTATTTT
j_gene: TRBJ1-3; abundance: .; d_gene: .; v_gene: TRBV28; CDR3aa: CASRARASGNTIYF; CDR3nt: TGTGCCAGCAGGGCCAGGGCCTCCGGAAACACCATATATTTT
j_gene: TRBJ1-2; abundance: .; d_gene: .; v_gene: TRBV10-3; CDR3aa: CAISEVKRQTDGYTF; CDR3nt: TGTGCCATCAGTGAGGTGAAGAGACAGACAGATGGCTACACCTTC
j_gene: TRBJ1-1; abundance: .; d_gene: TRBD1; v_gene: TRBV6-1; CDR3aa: CASSPDRTATEAFF; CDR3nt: TGTGCCAGCAGCCCGGACAGGACCGCCACTGAAGCTTTCTTT
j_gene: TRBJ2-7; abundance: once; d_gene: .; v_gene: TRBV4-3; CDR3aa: CASSQDRTEEQYF; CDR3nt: TGCGCCAGCAGCCAAGATCGGACAGAAGAGCAGTACTTC
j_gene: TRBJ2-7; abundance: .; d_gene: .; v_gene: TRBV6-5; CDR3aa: CAAATGSSYEQYF; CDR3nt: TGTGCCGCCGCAACGGGAAGCTCCTACGAGCAGTACTTC
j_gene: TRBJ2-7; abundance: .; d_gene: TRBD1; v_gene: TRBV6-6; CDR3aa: CAGSTGPDYEQYF; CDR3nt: TGTGCCGGCTCGACAGGGCCGGACTACGAGCAGTACTTC
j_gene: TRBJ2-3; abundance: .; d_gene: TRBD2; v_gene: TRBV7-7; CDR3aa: CASSYSTSGRDTQYF; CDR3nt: TGTGCTAGCAGCTATTCGACTAGCGGGAGAGATACGCAGTATTTT
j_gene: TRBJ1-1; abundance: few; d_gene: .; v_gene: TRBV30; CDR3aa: CAWSSTNEAFF; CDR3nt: TGTGCCTGGAGTTCTACGAATGAAGCTTTCTTT
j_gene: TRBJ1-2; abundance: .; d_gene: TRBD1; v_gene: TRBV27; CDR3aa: CASSIQGGNYGYTF; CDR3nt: TGTGCCAGCAGTATACAAGGGGGCAACTATGGCTACACCTTC
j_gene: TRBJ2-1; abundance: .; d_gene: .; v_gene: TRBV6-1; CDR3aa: CASSEWGEHNEQFF; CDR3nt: TGTGCCAGCAGTGAATGGGGGGAGCACAATGAGCAGTTCTTC
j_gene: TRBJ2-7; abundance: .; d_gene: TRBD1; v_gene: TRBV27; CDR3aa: CASSLQGSEQYF; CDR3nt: TGTGCCAGCAGTCTACAGGGGTCCGAGCAGTACTTC
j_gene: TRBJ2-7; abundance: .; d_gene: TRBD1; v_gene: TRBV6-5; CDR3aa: CASRTTGSSYEQYF; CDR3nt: TGTGCCAGCAGGACGACAGGGTCCAGCTACGAGCAGTACTTC
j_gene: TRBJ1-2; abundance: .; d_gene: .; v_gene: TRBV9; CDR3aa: CASNRGADLYGYTF; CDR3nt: TGTGCCAGTAATCGGGGGGCCGATCTCTATGGCTACACCTTC
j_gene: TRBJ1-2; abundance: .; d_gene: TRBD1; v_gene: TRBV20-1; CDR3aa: CSSGTGDGYTF; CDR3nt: TGCAGTTCCGGGACAGGGGACGGCTACACCTTC
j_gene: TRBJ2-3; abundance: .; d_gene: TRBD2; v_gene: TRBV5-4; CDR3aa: CASSPGLADYTDTQYF; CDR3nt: TGTGCCAGCAGCCCAGGACTAGCGGATTACACAGATACGCAGTATTTT
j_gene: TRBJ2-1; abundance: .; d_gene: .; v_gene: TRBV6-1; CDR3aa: CASISLLNEQFF; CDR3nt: TGTGCCAGCATTAGCTTGCTCAATGAGCAGTTCTTC
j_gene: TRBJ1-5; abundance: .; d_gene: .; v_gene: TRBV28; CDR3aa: CASTAPLGLGNQPQHF; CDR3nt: TGTGCCAGCACTGCCCCCTTGGGGCTGGGCAATCAGCCCCAGCATTTT
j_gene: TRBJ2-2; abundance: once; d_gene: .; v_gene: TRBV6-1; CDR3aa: CASSPITGELFF; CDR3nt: TGTGCCAGCAGCCCAATTACCGGGGAGCTGTTTTTT
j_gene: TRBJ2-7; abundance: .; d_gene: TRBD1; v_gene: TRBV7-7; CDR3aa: CASTLGQGCEQYF; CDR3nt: TGTGCTAGCACCCTAGGACAGGGGTGCGAGCAGTACTTC
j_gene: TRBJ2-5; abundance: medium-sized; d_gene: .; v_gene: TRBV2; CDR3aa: CASRQLGSETQYF; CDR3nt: TGTGCCAGCAGACAGTTGGGCTCAGAGACCCAGTACTTC
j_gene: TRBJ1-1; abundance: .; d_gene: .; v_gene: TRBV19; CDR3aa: CASSIGMEDTEAFF; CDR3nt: TGTGCCAGTAGTATCGGGATGGAGGACACTGAAGCTTTCTTT
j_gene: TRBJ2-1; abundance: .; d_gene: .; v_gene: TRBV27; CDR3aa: CATRGAGVDYNEQFF; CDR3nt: TGTGCCACCAGGGGTGCGGGAGTAGACTACAATGAGCAGTTCTTC
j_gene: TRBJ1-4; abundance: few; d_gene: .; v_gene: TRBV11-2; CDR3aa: CASSRFFGEKEKLFF; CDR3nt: TGTGCCAGCAGCCGATTTTTCGGGGAAAAGGAAAAACTGTTTTTT
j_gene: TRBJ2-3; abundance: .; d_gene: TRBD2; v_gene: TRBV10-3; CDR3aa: CATRLAGGQWGTDTQYF; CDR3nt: TGTGCCACCCGACTAGCGGGAGGGCAGTGGGGCACAGATACGCAGTATTTT